The clone carrying this T cell receptor beta chain has a single count. The V gene lost 3 bases and the J gene lost 4 bases, with 9 bases spanning the gap. The V gene's germline CDR1 is SNHLY and CDR2 FYNNEI. This CDR3 region has 14 residues. Sequencing was performed with immunoSEQ multiplex PCR; in TCRdb, only in-frame clones are kept and a portion is missing. The sample lists a few hundred thousand clones, about 90% occurring once. The sample comes from a study of blood T cell repertoires in COVID-19. Study in general: PBMCs, B-cell-depleted T cells, or T cells provided the cDNA or gDNA that made up the material.

The V call is TRBV2, the J call TRBJ1-4; D is unclear. The receptor was isolated from a young woman who had recovered from COVID-19. The sequencing input was PBMCs or T cells enriched from blood (not recorded which). CDR3 amino acids: CASSEGSLNEKLFF. CDR3 nucleotides: TGTGCCAGCAGTGAGGGCAGTCTTAATGAAAAACTGTTTTTT.